This TCR beta chain derives from a study of cytomegalovirus exposure and HLA in healthy donors. About the research overall: Earlier, fewer than 140 million unique TCR beta sequences were recovered from about 200 million T cells by an analysis. Study results and limitations: In vitro assays verified that three CMV-associated chains recognized CMV antigens specifically. Analysis performed later found roughly 18,000 TCR beta sequences associated with HLA alleles at 0.05 false discovery rate. Reportedly, fewer N-insertions than the roughly 690-donor mean appeared in an Asian-associated ancestry cluster in a later analysis.

Comments on this clone: The antigen is not known. Relative to the germline gene, one junction end is altered; a read error may explain this.

The CDR3 loop spans 15 amino acids. The V gene's germline CDR1 is SEHNR and CDR2 FQNEAQ (reference sequence). 13 Jbeta primers and 60 Vbeta primers were used for the PCR. Clones were read by immunoSEQ multiplex PCR, and TCRdb kept only the in-frame ones, dropping some. The sample has about 160,000 clones, about 72% seen once. The gene calls are TRBV7-9 and TRBJ1-1, with 8 bases that match TRBD1. The TCR was taken from a male donor in good health and CMV-seronegative. The sample consisted of PBMCs. As DNA, the CDR3 is TGTTCCAGCAGCTTAGCAATGACAGGGGTAACTGAAGCTTTCTTT. Amino acid sequence: CSSSLAMTGVTEAFF.